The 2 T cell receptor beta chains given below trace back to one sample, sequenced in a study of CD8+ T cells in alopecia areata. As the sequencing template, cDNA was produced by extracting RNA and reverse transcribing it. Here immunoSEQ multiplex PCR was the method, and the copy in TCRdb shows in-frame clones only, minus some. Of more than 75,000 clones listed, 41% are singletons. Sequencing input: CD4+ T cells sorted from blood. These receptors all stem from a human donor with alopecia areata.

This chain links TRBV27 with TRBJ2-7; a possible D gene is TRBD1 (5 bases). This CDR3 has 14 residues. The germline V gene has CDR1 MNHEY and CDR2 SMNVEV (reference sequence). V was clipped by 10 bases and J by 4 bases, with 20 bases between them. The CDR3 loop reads CATSTRAPPYEQYF. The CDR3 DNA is TGTGCCACCTCCACCAGGGCCCCGCCATACGAGCAGTACTTC.

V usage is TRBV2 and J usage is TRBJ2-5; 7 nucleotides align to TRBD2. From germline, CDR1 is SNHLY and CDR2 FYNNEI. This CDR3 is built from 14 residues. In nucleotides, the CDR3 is TGTGCTTGCAGGCGGGGGAGGACGCAAGAGACCCAGTACTTC. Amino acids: CACRRGRTQETQYF.